The next 5 T cell receptor beta chains were all read from a single sample in a study of naive and memory T cell subsets. An equimolar mix of two oligonucleotides served as the beta constant-region primer for TRBC1 and TRBC2. Four rounds of PCR amplified the ligated cDNA using nested alpha and beta constant-region primers plus SP2. TCRdb passed the UMI-ligation and nested PCR reads through MiXCR, listing each CDR3 protein once. Of about 120,000 distinct CDR3 sequences listed, just over 35% are singletons. Input material: central memory CD4+ T cells from blood. These receptors originate from a human donor in good health.

This clonotype has only a few counts. This chain links TRBV7-9 with TRBJ2-1, with 11 bases aligning to TRBD2. Trimming took 0 bases from V and 7 from J; bases not matched to a gene: 5. This CDR3 has 16 residues. The germline gives CDR1 SEHNR, CDR2 FQNEAQ (reference sequence). CDR3 sequence: CASSLASGTSGNEQFF. DNA of the CDR3: TGTGCCAGCAGCTTAGCGAGCGGGACTAGCGGTAATGAGCAGTTCTTC.

This sequence joins TRBV12-3 or TRBV12-4 and TRBJ2-1; weak D call: TRBD1 (6 bases). Between the trimmed V and J ends, which lost 6 bases and 7 bases, there was a span of 19 bases. The CDR3 spans 15 residues. CDR3 protein: CASSQLGQGHNEQFF. The CDR3 region has the DNA TGTGCCAGCAGCCAACTGGGGCAGGGGCATAATGAGCAGTTCTTC.

There are many counts of this clonotype. This chain connects TRBV20-1 to TRBJ2-3; D not resolved. Germline CDR1 reads DFQATT; CDR2 reads SNEGSKA (reference sequence). The V gene lost 5 bases and the J gene lost 0 bases, with 12 bases spanning the gap. The CDR3 consists of 14 residues. The CDR3 coding sequence is TGCAGTGCTTTGAAACTCGATAGCACAGATACGCAGTATTTT. Protein: CSALKLDSTDTQYF.

As DNA, the CDR3 is TGCAGTGCTAGAGAGCCCCTCTTAGGAAGAAATACGCAGTATTTT. It codes for CSAREPLLGRNTQYF. The chain carries TRBV20-1 and TRBJ2-3; no reliable D call. The CDR3 sequence is 15 residues long. CDR1 and CDR2 from the germline V gene are DFQATT and SNEGSKA (reference sequence). Trimming stripped 0 bases from V and 7 bases from J, with 17 bases between.

The table lists this clonotype with a few counts. This sequence joins TRBV7-8 and TRBJ2-7; D perhaps matches TRBD1 (5 bases). The CDR3 sequence is 13 residues long. The germline CDR1 and CDR2 sequences are SGHVS and FQNEAQ. Trimming left V 5 bases short and J 1 base short, with 9 bases between. The CDR3 DNA sequence: TGTGCCAGCAGCGTGACAGTTTCCTACGAGCAGTACTTC. This sequence encodes CASSVTVSYEQYF.